This TCR beta chain originates from a study of cytomegalovirus exposure and HLA in healthy donors. TCRdb keeps only in-frame clones here, not all; method: immunoSEQ multiplex PCR. This table holds hundreds of thousands of clones, approximately 90% found once. After removal of 0 bases from V and 4 bases from J, the junction contained 3 bases not matched to a gene. Germline V lookup: CDR1 SGDLS, CDR2 YYNGEE. CDR3 length: 15 amino acids. The rearrangement links TRBV9 to TRBJ2-1, with 8 bases that match TRBD1. The TCR sequence derives from a man between 18 and 29 years old in good health and CMV-seronegative. The sequenced material came from PBMCs. CDR3 bases: TGTGCCAGCAGCGTAGTCGGGACAGGATACAATGAGCAGTTCTTC. Its translation is CASSVVGTGYNEQFF.